Each of the 21 T cell receptor beta chains below was sequenced from the same sample in a study of CD8+ T cells in alopecia areata (dated by TCRdb to 2017 to 2018). The treatment or condition label for this specimen denotes: oral pan-JAK inhibitor, 5-10 mg twice daily. Libraries were made using the immunoSEQ multiplex PCR assay. RNA was extracted from all samples and reverse transcribed into cDNA as template for TCR sequencing. Not all clones reach the TCRdb copy of this immuneACCESS table, which keeps in-frame sequences only. Checked studies attribute under half of the gap to unresolved V genes and leave the rest unexplained. For this sample the table gives a few hundred thousand clones, of which roughly 66% were detected only once. The ten largest clones take up around 1.2% of the sample. This material consisted of CD4+ T cells sorted from blood, taken around week 42, from a patient treated with tofacitinib. These receptors were taken from a human donor with alopecia areata.

The chain joins TRBV29-1 to TRBJ2-4; 7 bases line up with TRBD1. The ends lost 3 bases at V and 6 bases at J; junction bases unmatched: 5. The CDR3 is 13 amino acids. Per germline, CDR1 SQVTM and CDR2 ANQGSEA. CDR3 bases: TGCAGCGTTGACTCGCCAGGGGGAAACATTCAGTACTTC. It encodes CSVDSPGGNIQYF.

J is TRBJ2-5 and V is TRBV5-6, with TRBD1 matching 9 bases. V shed 3 bases, J shed 5 bases, and the junction held 11 bases outside the gene matches. The germline CDR1 and CDR2 sequences are SGHDT and YYEEEE. The CDR3 has 16 residues. The CDR3 here is CASSSGTGSVSETQYF. CDR3 sequence (DNA): TGTGCCAGCAGCTCTGGGACAGGGAGTGTTTCGGAGACCCAGTACTTC. The entire variable domain, with the rest obtained from reference TRBV5-6 and TRBJ2-5, is as follows: DAGVTQSPTHLIKTRGQQVTLRCSPKSGHDTVSWYQQALGQGPQFIFQYYEEEERQRGNFPDRFSGHQFPNYSSELNVNALLLGDSALYLCASSSGTGSVSETQYFGPGTRLLVL.

The chain combines TRBV25-1 with TRBJ2-1, with D possibly being TRBD2 (5 bases). V lost 7 bases to trimming and J lost 6 bases, with 7 bases between them. The germline V gene encodes CDR1 MGHDK and CDR2 SYGVNS. The CDR3 is made up of 11 amino acids. Here the CDR3 reads CASKAVNEQFF. DNA of the CDR3: TGTGCCAGCAAAGCGGTCAATGAGCAGTTCTTC.

The sample holds one count of this clone. The chain recombines TRBV10-3 with TRBJ2-7; no clear D. V gave up 9 bases and J gave up 3 bases, with 9 bases separating them. The CDR3 covers 11 residues. Germline lookup yields CDR1 ENHRY and CDR2 SYGVKD. The CDR3 region has the DNA TGTGCCATGGGGAATATCTACGAGCAGTACTTC. It encodes CAMGNIYEQYF.

The chain has TRBV7-7 and TRBJ2-5, with TRBD1 matching 10 bases. The germline gives CDR1 SSHAT, CDR2 FNYEAQ (reference sequence). With 5 bases clipped from V and 4 bases from J, the junction kept 7 bases outside the gene matches. The CDR3 length is 15 residues. CDR3 sequence reads: CASSARGQGGETQYF. CDR3 nucleotides: TGTGCCAGCAGCGCTAGAGGACAGGGGGGAGAGACCCAGTACTTC.

The chain has TRBV29-1 and TRBJ1-2, with D perhaps TRBD1 (5 bases). Trimming cost V 2 bases and J 6 bases, with 19 bases left between them. This CDR3 has 15 amino acids. Germline values: CDR1 SQVTM, CDR2 ANQGSEA. CDR3 protein: CSVEKGGVGVDGYTF. The CDR3 DNA follows: TGCAGCGTTGAAAAGGGTGGGGTGGGGGTAGATGGCTACACCTTC.

This clone appeared a few times. This rearrangement joins TRBV12-5 to TRBJ2-6; D ambiguous. The CDR3 is 13 residues long. Trimming cost V 6 bases and J 0 bases, with 3 bases left between them. Germline values: CDR1 LGHNT, CDR2 FRNRAP. For the CDR3, the DNA is TGTGCTAGTGGGAGCTCTGGGGCCAACGTCCTGACTTTC. Translating gives CASGSSGANVLTF.

V usage is TRBV6-6 and J usage is TRBJ1-1; D gene uncertain. The CDR3 totals 15 residues. CDR1 MNHNY and CDR2 SVGAGI come from the germline V gene (reference sequence). V was shortened by 6 bases and J by 1 base, with 15 bases between the two germline ends. This CDR3 is CASRISGDPNTEAFF. As DNA, the CDR3 is TGTGCCAGCAGAATCTCAGGAGACCCGAACACTGAAGCTTTCTTT.

The CDR3 sequence: CASSSYTGQFGLFF. CDR3 bases: TGTGCCAGCAGCTCCTACACCGGACAGTTCGGACTGTTTTTT. The chain uses TRBV11-2 and TRBJ1-4, with D perhaps matching TRBD1 (6 bases). V was cut by 4 bases and J by 13 bases, with 19 bases left in between. Germline V lookup: CDR1 SGHAT, CDR2 FQNNGV. This CDR3 comprises 14 residues. Full variable domain (missing parts from reference TRBV11-2 and TRBJ1-4): EAGVAQSPRYKIIEKRQSVAFWCNPISGHATLYWYQQILGQGPKLLIQFQNNGVVDDSQLPKDRFSAERLKGVDSTLKIQPAKLEDSAVYLCASSSYTGQFGLFFGSGTQLSVL.

As DNA, the CDR3 is TGCGCCAGCACCCATGGGGACACCGGGGAGCTGTTTTTT. This sequence encodes CASTHGDTGELFF. This chain joins TRBV5-1 and TRBJ2-2; the D is unclear. This CDR3 comprises 13 residues. From germline, CDR1 is SGHRS and CDR2 YFSETQ. Trimming left V 6 bases short and J 3 bases short, with 9 bases between.

Only one count was recorded for this clone. J is TRBJ2-5 and V is TRBV5-6; D not resolved. This CDR3 has 12 amino acids. Germline CDR1 reads SGHDT; CDR2 reads YYEEEE. V was cut by 0 bases and J by 5 bases, with 5 bases left in between. This CDR3 reads CASSLDLETQYF. In nucleotides, the CDR3 is TGTGCCAGCAGCTTGGATCTGGAGACCCAGTACTTC.

The V call is TRBV18, the J call TRBJ1-1; D remains ambiguous. CDR1 is KGHSH, CDR2 LQKENI, per germline. The CDR3 has 16 amino acids. V gave up 4 bases and J gave up 1 base, with 16 bases separating them. CDR3 bases: TGTGCCAGCTCACTAGACATTTTGACGGAGAACACTGAAGCTTTCTTT. This gives the protein CASSLDILTENTEAFF.

CDR3 bases: TGCAGCGTTGAAGATCCCCCCGTGGATGGCTACACCTTC. It codes for CSVEDPPVDGYTF. The chain combines TRBV29-1 with TRBJ1-2, with D unclear. The CDR3 has 13 residues. Germline assignment: CDR1 SQVTM and CDR2 ANQGSEA. The V end lost 0 bases, the J end lost 6 bases, and 11 bases lay between the germline ends.

The rearrangement joins TRBV5-6 to TRBJ2-1; 10 bases align to TRBD1. Trimming removed 0 bases from V and 7 bases from J; junction bases left unmatched: 10. Germline V gene sequence: CDR1 SGHDT, CDR2 YYEEEE. The CDR3 has 17 amino acids. In DNA form, the CDR3 reads TGTGCCAGCAGCTTGGGGAACCGGGACAGGGGCTTAAATGAGCAGTTCTTC. Its protein is CASSLGNRDRGLNEQFF.

This clone was detected a few times. The chain recombines TRBV19 with TRBJ1-1, with unresolved D. Germline V CDR1 and CDR2: LNHDA, SQIVND (reference sequence). The CDR3 is 14 amino acids. Between the trimmed V and J ends, which lost 6 bases and 4 bases, there was a span of 15 bases. The CDR3 DNA reads TGTGCCAGTAGGATTGGATCTTTGAGCACTGAAGCTTTCTTT. This sequence encodes CASRIGSLSTEAFF.

This clone has only one observation. This chain uses TRBV5-6 with TRBJ2-6, with unresolved D. V shed 3 bases and J shed 1 base, with 11 bases lying between them. Germline lookup yields CDR1 SGHDT and CDR2 YYEEEE. CDR3 length equals 16 residues. This CDR3 is CASSYRPLSGANVLTF. The CDR3 coding sequence is TGTGCCAGCAGCTACCGACCGCTATCTGGGGCCAACGTCCTGACTTTC.

This clone occurred a few times. This specimen includes other DNA sequences encoding the same CDR3. This sequence joins TRBV27 and TRBJ1-2, with TRBD1 identical over 8 bases. V was pared by 3 bases and J by 4 bases, with 1 base of the junction left unmatched. Per the germline V gene, CDR1 is MNHEY and CDR2 is SMNVEV (reference sequence). The CDR3 totals 13 residues. CDR3 region: CASSFGQGYGYTF. Here the CDR3 DNA reads TGTGCCAGCAGTTTCGGACAGGGCTATGGCTACACCTTC.

This clone turned up a few times. The chain is built from TRBV23-1 and TRBJ1-1; TRBD1 is a possible D gene (5 bases). TRBV23-1 is designated an ORF whose function remains uncertain. The V and J ends lost 8 bases and 3 bases respectively, with 16 bases between them. The CDR3 contains 14 residues. CDR3 nucleotide sequence: TGCGCCAGCCCCCGGGAGGGGCGGCACACTGAAGCTTTCTTT. Residues: CASPREGRHTEAFF.

The chain uses TRBV29-1 and TRBJ2-2; 9 bases agree with TRBD1. Trimming cost V 4 bases and J 6 bases; bases outside gene matches: 6. CDR3 length: 14 residues. Germline V CDR1 and CDR2: SQVTM, ANQGSEA. CDR3 nucleotide sequence: TGCAGCGTTGTGGGGACAGGGCAGGCCGGGGAGCTGTTTTTT. The encoded protein is CSVVGTGQAGELFF.

The gene calls are TRBV30 and TRBJ2-7; D is perhaps TRBD2 (5 bases). Germline assignment: CDR1 GTSNPN and CDR2 SVGIG (reference sequence). V was trimmed by 0 bases and J by 5 bases, leaving 11 bases between them. The CDR3 spans 13 residues. The CDR3 sequence is CAWSVGSGNEQYF. The CDR3 DNA follows: TGTGCCTGGAGTGTAGGTTCCGGGAACGAGCAGTACTTC.

This clone was detected only a few times. This sequence joins TRBV5-1 and TRBJ2-2; the match to TRBD1 covers 7 bases. This CDR3 has 14 residues. CDR1 and CDR2 from the germline V gene are SGHRS and YFSETQ. V shed 5 bases and J 1 base; nucleotides not matched to a gene: 2. The CDR3 protein is CASRRQGNTGELFF. The CDR3, as DNA: TGCGCCAGCAGGAGACAGGGGAACACCGGGGAGCTGTTTTTT. Looking up the rest from reference TRBV5-1 and TRBJ2-2 gives the full variable domain: KAGVTQTPRYLIKTRGQQVTLSCSPISGHRSVSWYQQTPGQGLQFLFEYFSETQRNKGNFPGRFSGRQFSNSRSEMNVSTLELGDSALYLCASRRQGNTGELFFGEGSRLTVL.